Given below is one T cell receptor (beta chain) in context. What it recognizes is unknown. This record belongs to a study of CXCR3-negative and CXCR3-positive naive CD8 T cells. The method, 5' RACE with UMI labels, was used to prepare the TRB cDNA libraries. TCRdb re-called the 5' RACE reads, yielding one record per CDR3 amino acid sequence without DNA. In total, the table holds tens of thousands of distinct CDR3 sequences. Study-level points and caveats: Partly lower CXCR3 expression followed cryopreservation, and most assays relied on fresh PBMCs. A higher hydrophobicity marked the TRB CDR3s of CXCR3-positive naive cells versus CXCR3-negative naive cells.

CDR1 SQVTM and CDR2 ANQGSEA come from the germline V gene. The CDR3 is made up of 14 amino acids. The CD45RO-CCR7+CD27+CD95- phenotype denoted naive CD8+ T cells. The gene calls are TRBV29-1 and TRBJ2-7; TCRdb lists TRBD1, though no DNA is available to test this call. The origin of this receptor is a human donor in good health. Some clones in this sample may be carry-over from other donors' samples. Sequenced sample: naive CXCR3- CD8+ T cells from blood. Subset described: CD45RO-CCR7+CD27+CD95- naive CD8+ T cells lacking CXCR3 (TNR3-). Here the CDR3 reads CSVAGTPKPYEQYF.